A single sample gave rise to the 18 T cell receptor beta chains below, sequenced in a study of vaccination and CD4 T cells after COVID-19 (dated by TCRdb to 2022 to 2024). The sample's treatment or condition label is to be understood as: roughly ten-day PBMC culture with coronavirus spike peptide pools or control peptides (ViraFEST assay). The library was obtained by PCR. Sequencer: Illumina iSeq 100. At the Johns Hopkins FTIC core, DNA from the cultured CD4+ T cells underwent TCR sequencing with the Oncomine TCR Beta short-read assay. TCRdb reprocessing: public reads trimmed at Q25 with fastp, clones called with MiXCR, in-frame beta chains kept. Entries are consolidated by CDR3 protein sequence, retaining the most common genes and DNA. The sample includes under 20,000 distinct CDR3 sequences, with 70% observed a single time. In total, the top ten clones hold 5.5% of the sample. These receptors' antigens are unknown.

The sample was CD4+ T cells from blood, cultured in vitro. The receptors derive from a human donor who had recovered from COVID-19.

CDR3: CASSQESGRVGTQYF. DNA of the CDR3: TGCGCCAGCAGCCAAGAGAGCGGGAGGGTGGGGACCCAGTACTTC. The gene calls are TRBV4-3 and TRBJ2-5; TRBD2 matches at 10 bases. The trim removed 0 bases at V and 7 bases at J, leaving 5 bases unmatched. Germline V gene lookup returns CDR1 LGHNA and CDR2 YSLEER. This CDR3 contains 15 residues.

The genes are TRBV6-5 and TRBJ1-2, with TRBD1 matching 9 bases. After removal of 0 bases from V and 8 bases from J, the junction contained 19 bases not matched to a gene. The CDR3 has 19 amino acids. CDR1 and CDR2 (germline): MNHEY, SVGAGI. CDR3 nucleotide sequence: TGTGCCAGCAGTTACTCGCACCGGTTCCGGGACAGGGCTATTCGGGGCTACACCTTC. This translates into CASSYSHRFRDRAIRGYTF.

This chain links TRBV7-3 with TRBJ2-2; unclear D gene. This CDR3 region has 15 residues. In germline, CDR1 is SGHTA, CDR2 FQGTGA. Between the trimmed V and J ends, which lost 1 base and 5 bases, there was a span of 11 bases. The CDR3 coding sequence is TGTGCCAGCAGCTTAAATGGCTCCCCGACCGGGGAGCTGTTTTTT. Translating gives CASSLNGSPTGELFF. Based on the CDR3 plus reference TRBV7-3 and TRBJ2-2, the full variable domain is GAGVSQTPSNKVTEKGKYVELRCDPISGHTALYWYRQSLGQGPEFLIYFQGTGAADDSGLPNDRFFAVRPEGSVSTLKIQRTERGDSAVYLCASSLNGSPTGELFFGEGSRLTVL.

Only a few counts were recorded for this clonotype. The chain links TRBV7-8 to TRBJ1-1; no definite D call. V lost 1 base and J 6 bases, leaving 3 bases between the germline ends. CDR1 is SGHVS, CDR2 FQNEAQ, per germline. The CDR3 runs to 11 residues. CDR3 DNA: TGTGCCAGCAGCTTAGTCGCTGAAGCTTTCTTT. The encoded protein is CASSLVAEAFF.

The chain recombines TRBV7-3 with TRBJ1-2, with D possibly matching TRBD1 (5 bases). Per germline, CDR1 SGHTA and CDR2 FQGTGA. Trimming cost V 4 bases and J 11 bases, with 14 bases left between them. The CDR3 totals 12 residues. Here the CDR3 reads CASSSRMGPYTF. The CDR3, as DNA: TGTGCCAGCAGCTCCCGGATGGGGCCGTACACCTTC.

The rearrangement uses TRBV18 and TRBJ2-1; TRBD2 aligns across 9 bases. CDR3 length: 16 residues. Trimming removed 0 bases from V and 7 bases from J; junction bases left unmatched: 7. Per the germline V gene, CDR1 is KGHSH and CDR2 is LQKENI. CDR3 in DNA: TGTGCCAGCTCACCACCGCGGGAGGGCCAGGAGAATGAGCAGTTCTTC. Translation: CASSPPREGQENEQFF.

This rearrangement joins TRBV7-2 to TRBJ2-1; D may correspond to TRBD1 or TRBD2 (6 bases each). This CDR3 contains 15 residues. Trimming removed 5 bases at V and 4 bases at J, with 15 bases between. In germline, CDR1 is SGHTA, CDR2 FQGNSA. CDR3 sequence reads: CASSPSQGRYNEQFF. CDR3 nucleotides: TGTGCCAGCAGCCCCTCCCAGGGGAGGTACAATGAGCAGTTCTTC.

This chain joins TRBV5-1 and TRBJ2-7; 13 bases fit TRBD2. CDR3 length: 15 amino acids. The germline gives CDR1 SGHRS, CDR2 YFSETQ. V lost 4 bases and J lost 4; bases outside the gene matches: 5. The CDR3 is CASSKTSGREYEQYF. The CDR3 DNA reads as TGCGCCAGCAGCAAAACTAGCGGGAGGGAATACGAGCAGTACTTC.

By share, this clonotype counts as medium-sized. The rearrangement uses TRBV24-1 and TRBJ1-5; D may be TRBD1 (6 bases). Germline CDR1 is KGHDR and CDR2 is SFDVKD. Trimming cost V 2 bases and J 10 bases, with 17 bases left between them. The CDR3 runs to 15 residues. The CDR3 DNA sequence: TGTGCCACCAGTGATTCAAGAACAGGGATGGGACCCCAGCATTTT. This sequence encodes CATSDSRTGMGPQHF.

The chain joins TRBV28 to TRBJ1-5; TRBD1 matches 9 bases. This CDR3 contains 16 residues. V lost 5 bases to trimming and J lost 6 bases; unmatched junction nucleotides: 11. From germline, CDR1 is MDHEN and CDR2 SYDVKM. The DNA for the CDR3 is TGTGCCAGCAGTGCTACAGGGGGCGCGGGGAGTCAGCCCCAGCATTTT. Translating it yields CASSATGGAGSQPQHF.

In its sample, this clonotype was seen a few times. The chain combines TRBV12-3 or TRBV12-4 with TRBJ1-5, with D unclear. The CDR3 length is 12 residues. Trimming took 4 bases from V and 5 from J, leaving 6 bases between them. This CDR3 reads CASSSFYQPQHF. CDR3 DNA: TGTGCCAGCAGTTCATTTTATCAGCCCCAGCATTTT.

The rearrangement joins TRBV28 to TRBJ1-2; D remains ambiguous. This CDR3 is 13 amino acids long. Deletions cut 3 bases from V and 8 bases from J, with 13 bases between. The germline CDR1 and CDR2 sequences are MDHEN and SYDVKM. This CDR3 reads CASSFRATRGYTF. The DNA of the CDR3 is TGTGCCAGCAGTTTCCGGGCGACGCGAGGCTACACCTTC.

This clonotype was seen a handful of times. The genes are TRBV20-1 and TRBJ2-3, with D perhaps TRBD2 (5 bases). The CDR3 has 15 residues. V lost 3 bases and J 1 base, leaving 14 bases between the germline ends. Germline CDR1 DFQATT, CDR2 SNEGSKA (reference sequence). The CDR3 loop is CSASPGGRGTDTQYF. CDR3 DNA: TGCAGTGCTAGCCCAGGAGGTCGTGGCACAGATACGCAGTATTTT.

The chain employs TRBV27 and TRBJ2-7, with D hard to call. The germline V gene has CDR1 MNHEY and CDR2 SMNVEV (reference sequence). The CDR3 extends over 16 amino acids. V shed 6 bases and J shed 2 bases, with 20 bases lying between them. CDR3 sequence: CASRSRGFELPYEQYF. DNA for the CDR3: TGTGCCAGCAGATCACGCGGCTTTGAGCTCCCCTACGAGCAGTACTTC.

The J gene is TRBJ2-3, the V gene TRBV6-5, with a tentative D call TRBD1 (8 bases). Trimming pared 4 bases from V and 4 bases from J, leaving 18 bases between. CDR3 length: 16 residues. Looked up from germline, CDR1 is MNHEY and CDR2 is SVGAGI. CDR3 nucleotide sequence: TGTGCCAGCAGTTTCACAGCGGGGACAGGCGCAGATACGCAGTATTTT. It yields the protein CASSFTAGTGADTQYF.

This clonotype was found a few times. The chain combines TRBV7-2 with TRBJ2-5, with 12 bases matching TRBD2. Germline CDR1 and CDR2: SGHTA and FQGNSA. This CDR3 contains 15 residues. V shed 5 bases and J 5 bases; nucleotides not matched to a gene: 6. The CDR3 spells CASSPGLAGTETQYF. CDR3 in DNA: TGTGCCAGCAGCCCTGGACTAGCGGGAACGGAGACCCAGTACTTC.

The chain employs TRBV28 and TRBJ2-2, with TRBD2 matching 10 bases. The CDR3 is 17 residues long. Germline CDR1 and CDR2: MDHEN and SYDVKM. Unmatched junction bases numbered 10, after V lost 6 bases and J lost 3 bases. DNA for the CDR3: TGTGCCAGCAGCCGGTTCTCACTAGCGGGACACACCGGGGAGCTGTTTTTT. Encoded protein: CASSRFSLAGHTGELFF.

This clonotype appeared a few times. CDR3 loop: CATSDQLAAGAEDTQYF. For the CDR3, the DNA is TGTGCCACCAGTGACCAACTAGCGGCTGGAGCAGAAGATACGCAGTATTTT. The chain has TRBV24-1 and TRBJ2-3; 8 bases are shared with TRBD2. CDR3 length: 17 amino acids. In germline, CDR1 is KGHDR, CDR2 SFDVKD. After removal of 4 bases from V and 5 bases from J, the junction contained 13 bases not matched to a gene.